These 8 T cell receptor beta chains came from one sample sequenced in a study of shared clonotypes between healthy human individuals. Only in-frame clones appear in the TCRdb table, and some are missing; sequencing was by immunoSEQ multiplex PCR. The table includes about 2.1 million clones, approximately 94% detected once. CD45RO-negative cells were positively selected for CCR7, leaving out terminally differentiated effector memory CD45RA+ cells. The specimen was naive CD8+ T cells from PBMCs. Receptors were obtained from a man aged 18-30 years in good health. Some clones in this sample may be carry-over from other donors' samples.

For this clone: Other DNA sequences in the same sample also yield this CDR3. The J gene is TRBJ2-1, the V gene TRBV5-1; TRBD1 is a possible D gene (6 bases). V lost 4 bases and J lost 4, with 9 bases in between. Germline loops: CDR1 SGHRS, CDR2 YFSETQ. The CDR3 extends over 13 amino acids. CDR3 DNA: TGCGCCAGCAGCCTAGGGGGTTACAATGAGCAGTTCTTC. This encodes CASSLGGYNEQFF.

CDR3: CASSASAQETQYF. The DNA for the CDR3 is TGTGCCAGCAGCGCTAGCGCGCAAGAGACCCAGTACTTC. V is TRBV6-6 and J is TRBJ2-5, with D possibly matching TRBD2 (6 bases). CDR1 and CDR2 from the germline V gene are MNHNY and SVGAGI (reference sequence). The CDR3 runs to 13 residues. V dropped 6 bases and J dropped 2 bases, with 10 bases sitting between them.

The rearrangement links TRBV9 to TRBJ2-6; 14 nucleotides align to TRBD2. The CDR3 length is 19 residues. J was trimmed by 2 bases and V by 4 bases; bases with no gene match: 8. The germline V gene encodes CDR1 SGDLS and CDR2 YYNGEE. CDR3 sequence: CASSTWTSGRLAGANVLTF. For the CDR3, the DNA is TGTGCCAGCAGCACGTGGACTAGCGGGAGGTTGGCTGGGGCCAACGTCCTGACTTTC.

The chain has TRBV10-2 and TRBJ1-2; D is perhaps TRBD1 (6 bases). In germline, CDR1 is WSHSY, CDR2 SAAADI. The CDR3 length is 17 residues. Between the trimmed V and J ends, which lost 7 bases and 0 bases, there was a span of 21 bases. CDR3 sequence reads: CASKSVAGASPNYGYTF. The CDR3, as DNA: TGCGCCAGCAAGTCTGTTGCAGGGGCGTCCCCTAACTATGGCTACACCTTC.

This chain connects TRBV5-1 to TRBJ1-1; 7 bases agree with TRBD1. In germline, CDR1 is SGHRS, CDR2 YFSETQ. The CDR3 contains 14 residues. After removal of 1 base from V and 2 bases from J, the junction contained 2 bases not matched to a gene. CDR3 sequence: CASSLKGANTEAFF. CDR3 sequence (DNA): TGCGCCAGCAGCTTGAAGGGGGCTAACACTGAAGCTTTCTTT.

The chain couples TRBV15 to TRBJ1-2; 11 bases line up with TRBD1. The germline V gene encodes CDR1 LNHNV and CDR2 YYDKDF (reference sequence). Germline trimming cut 3 bases from V and 6 bases from J; bases unmatched to any gene: 3. The CDR3 consists of 14 residues. In nucleotides, the CDR3 is TGTGCCACCAGCAGGGACAGGGGGCTGGATGGCTACACCTTC. Protein sequence: CATSRDRGLDGYTF.

In the case of this clone: This specimen includes other DNA sequences encoding the same CDR3. The V call is TRBV6-5, the J call TRBJ1-1; D remains unclear. CDR1 MNHEY and CDR2 SVGAGI come from the germline V gene. The germline V and J ends were trimmed by 2 bases and 0 bases, with 7 bases remaining between them. CDR3 size: 14 residues. The CDR3 region is CASSYRAVNTEAFF. CDR3 bases: TGTGCCAGCAGTTACAGGGCAGTGAACACTGAAGCTTTCTTT.

The chain is built from TRBV6-5 and TRBJ2-7; D could derive from TRBD1 or TRBD2 (5 bases each). CDR1 and CDR2 (germline): MNHEY, SVGAGI. The ends were cut back, 2 bases at V and 3 bases at J, with 11 bases in the middle. This CDR3 region has 14 residues. As DNA, the CDR3 is TGTGCCAGCAGTTACCGGGACGGGTACTACGAGCAGTACTTC. Its protein is CASSYRDGYYEQYF.